What follows are 5 T cell receptor beta chains derived from one specimen sequenced in a study of blood T cell repertoires in COVID-19. The table came from immunoSEQ multiplex PCR; TCRdb's copy has only in-frame clones and leaves some out. The data show 200,000 to 250,000 clones, roughly nine tenths seen once. Sample: peripheral blood. Every receptor here comes from a woman aged 45 to 65 with COVID-19, enrolled during active disease.

V gene TRBV12-5 combines with J gene TRBJ1-3; TRBD1 matches at 7 bases. Per germline, CDR1 LGHNT and CDR2 FRNRAP. Unmatched junction bases numbered 5, after V lost 11 bases and J lost 4 bases. This CDR3 has 12 amino acids. CDR3 in amino acids: CASRQGGNTIYF. DNA of the CDR3: TGTGCTTCCAGACAGGGAGGAAACACCATATATTTT. Drawing the rest from reference TRBV12-5 and TRBJ1-3, the complete variable domain is DARVTQTPRHKVTEMGQEVTMRCQPILGHNTVFWYRQTMMQGLELLAYFRNRAPLDDSGMPKDRFSAEMPDATLATLKIQPSEPRDSAVYFCASRQGGNTIYFGEGSWLTVV.

V usage is TRBV5-5 and J usage is TRBJ1-5; 8 nucleotides align to TRBD1. V trimming: 2 bases; J trimming: 3 bases; junction bases outside the gene matches: 7. Germline V gives CDR1 SGHKS, CDR2 YYEKEE (reference sequence). This CDR3 comprises 16 residues. CDR3 sequence: CASSFRDRSLNQPQHF. Written as DNA, the CDR3 is TGTGCCAGCAGCTTCCGGGACAGGTCACTCAATCAGCCCCAGCATTTT.

This rearrangement joins TRBV7-9 to TRBJ2-7, with a weak D call TRBD1 (5 bases). Trimming removed 5 bases from V and 0 bases from J, with 17 bases in between. Germline CDR1 and CDR2: SEHNR and FQNEAQ (reference sequence). The length of the CDR3 is 16 residues. The CDR3 DNA follows: TGTGCCAGCAGCCTGATACAGGACGAACGCTCCTACGAGCAGTACTTC. Its translation: CASSLIQDERSYEQYF.

The J gene is TRBJ1-2, the V gene TRBV5-4, with 7 positions matching TRBD1. This CDR3 has 14 residues. V gave up 0 bases and J gave up 4 bases; unmatched junction bases: 3. Germline V gives CDR1 SGHNT, CDR2 YYREEE (reference sequence). Here the CDR3 reads CASSLGDRTYGYTF. The CDR3 nucleotides read TGTGCCAGCAGCTTGGGGGACAGAACCTATGGCTACACCTTC.

The genes are TRBV10-2 and TRBJ2-3, with a weak D call TRBD1 (5 bases). Germline assignment: CDR1 WSHSY and CDR2 SAAADI. The V end lost 6 bases, the J end lost 4 bases, and 14 bases lay between the germline ends. There are 14 residues in the CDR3. The CDR3 DNA is TGCGCCAGCAGACAGATTCAGGGTCCAGATACGCAGTATTTT. It translates to CASRQIQGPDTQYF.